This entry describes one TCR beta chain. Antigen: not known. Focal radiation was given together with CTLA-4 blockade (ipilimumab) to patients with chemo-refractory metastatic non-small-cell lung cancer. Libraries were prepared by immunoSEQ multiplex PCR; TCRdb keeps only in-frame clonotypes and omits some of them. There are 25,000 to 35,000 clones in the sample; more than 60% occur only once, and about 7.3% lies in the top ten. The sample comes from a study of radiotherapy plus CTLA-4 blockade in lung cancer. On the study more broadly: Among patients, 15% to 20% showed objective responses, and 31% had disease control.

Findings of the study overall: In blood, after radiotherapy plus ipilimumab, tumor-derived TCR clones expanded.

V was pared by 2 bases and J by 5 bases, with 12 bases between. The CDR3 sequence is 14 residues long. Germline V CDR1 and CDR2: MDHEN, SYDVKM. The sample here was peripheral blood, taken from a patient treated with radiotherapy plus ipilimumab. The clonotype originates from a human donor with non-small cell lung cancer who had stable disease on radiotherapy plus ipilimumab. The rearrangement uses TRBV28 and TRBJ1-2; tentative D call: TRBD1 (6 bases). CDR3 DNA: TGTGCCAGCAGTTTAGGGGGGGCGAGGTATGGCTACACCTTC. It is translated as CASSLGGARYGYTF.